Below, 24 T cell receptor beta chains from the same sample are listed, as sequenced in a study of T cell responses to AZD1222 COVID-19 vaccine. The method was immunoSEQ multiplex PCR; TCRdb's version includes in-frame clones alone and lacks a portion of them. The profile shows about 120,000 clones, 80% to 90% of them singletons. The starting material was peripheral blood, obtained on day 0 of AZD1222 vaccination. These receptors originate from an adult in good health.

V usage is TRBV4-2 and J usage is TRBJ2-1; 10 bases align to TRBD2. J gave up 7 bases and V 4 bases, and 10 bases lay outside the gene matches. The CDR3 is made up of 16 amino acids. Per the germline V gene, CDR1 is LGHNA and CDR2 is YNFKEQ. CDR3 region: CASSPLAGGRLNEQFF. CDR3 nucleotide sequence: TGTGCCAGCAGCCCATTAGCGGGAGGACGTTTAAATGAGCAGTTCTTC.

J is TRBJ2-5 and V is TRBV3-1 (or the pseudogene TRBV3-2), with 11 bases lining up with TRBD2. This CDR3 spans 17 amino acids. CDR1 is LGHDT and CDR2 is YNNKEL in the germline V gene (reference sequence). Trimming removed 0 bases from V and 2 bases from J; junction bases left unmatched: 5. The chain's CDR3 is CASSQDLGTSGQETQYF. In DNA form, the CDR3 reads TGTGCCAGCAGCCAAGATCTTGGGACTAGCGGTCAAGAGACCCAGTACTTC.

The chain has TRBV28 and TRBJ1-4, with a possible D match to TRBD1 (6 bases). Trimming removed 2 bases from V and 3 bases from J, with 19 bases in between. From germline, CDR1 is MDHEN and CDR2 SYDVKM. CDR3 length equals 18 residues. The CDR3 DNA is TGTGCCAGCAGTTTAGGGCCAACGGGGGCGCGGGCTAATGAAAAACTGTTTTTT. It is translated as CASSLGPTGARANEKLFF.

The chain recombines TRBV19 with TRBJ1-5; D remains unclear. V dropped 5 bases and J dropped 3 bases, with 14 bases sitting between them. CDR1 LNHDA and CDR2 SQIVND come from the germline V gene (reference sequence). This CDR3 is 15 amino acids long. CDR3 region: CASSEDREINQPQHF. CDR3 sequence (DNA): TGTGCCAGTAGTGAGGACCGGGAGATCAATCAGCCCCAGCATTTT.

The chain combines TRBV6-2 or TRBV6-3 with TRBJ1-2, with D perhaps TRBD1 (6 bases). V dropped 2 bases and J dropped 4 bases, with 11 bases sitting between them. CDR3 length: 14 residues. Germline V gene sequence: CDR1 MNHEY, CDR2 SVGEGT. The CDR3 DNA reads as TGTGCCAGCAGTTACACACGGGACATCTATGGCTACACCTTC. Translating gives CASSYTRDIYGYTF.

The genes are TRBV19 and TRBJ1-1; the match to TRBD1 covers 8 bases. The CDR3 loop spans 15 amino acids. Germline assignment: CDR1 LNHDA and CDR2 SQIVND (reference sequence). J was trimmed by 1 base and V by 4 bases; bases with no gene match: 5. As DNA, the CDR3 is TGTGCCAGTAGTACCCGACAGGGGACGAACACTGAAGCTTTCTTT. The encoded protein is CASSTRQGTNTEAFF.

V usage is TRBV6-4 and J usage is TRBJ1-5; possible D gene TRBD1, 5 bases. Per germline, CDR1 MRHNA and CDR2 SNTAGT. The ends were cut back, 10 bases at V and 3 bases at J, with 13 bases in the middle. CDR3 length equals 13 residues. This CDR3 reads CAKITGYNQPQHF. In nucleotides, the CDR3 is TGTGCCAAGATCACAGGTTACAATCAGCCCCAGCATTTT.

This sequence joins TRBV4-1 and TRBJ1-2; TRBD1 agrees at 9 bases. J was trimmed by 5 bases and V by 4 bases; bases with no gene match: 8. Germline V gene data show CDR1 as MGHRA and CDR2 as YSYEKL. This CDR3 is 15 amino acids long. Written as DNA, the CDR3 is TGCGCCAGCAGCCTCGGGACAGGGACCGCTTATGGCTACACCTTC. Its protein product is CASSLGTGTAYGYTF.

V gene TRBV5-4 combines with J gene TRBJ2-7; TRBD2 matches at 7 bases. This CDR3 contains 14 residues. Germline V lookup: CDR1 SGHNT, CDR2 YYREEE (reference sequence). V lost 3 bases and J lost 4; bases outside the gene matches: 7. CDR3 bases: TGTGCCAGCAGCTGGGGGGGATGGGAATACGAGCAGTACTTC. Translating it yields CASSWGGWEYEQYF. The full variable domain, its missing parts supplied by reference TRBV5-4 and TRBJ2-7, is ETGVTQSPTHLIKTRGQQVTLRCSSQSGHNTVSWYQQALGQGPQFIFQYYREEENGRGNFPPRFSGLQFPNYSSELNVNALELDDSALYLCASSWGGWEYEQYFGPGTRLTVT.

The chain links TRBV29-1 to TRBJ1-4, with D perhaps TRBD1 (6 bases). The CDR3 has 16 amino acids. Germline values: CDR1 SQVTM, CDR2 ANQGSEA. Trimming removed 4 bases at V and 0 bases at J, with 15 bases between. The CDR3 DNA follows: TGCAGCGTTGGAGGGGGGAGAGGGTCAACTAATGAAAAACTGTTTTTT. The encoded protein is CSVGGGRGSTNEKLFF.

The chain carries TRBV5-1 and TRBJ2-5; the D is unclear. The CDR3 is made up of 14 amino acids. The germline CDR1 and CDR2 sequences are SGHRS and YFSETQ. V lost 4 bases and J 2 bases, leaving 12 bases between the germline ends. The CDR3 coding sequence is TGCGCCAGCAGCCCCTCTAACGGACAAGAGACCCAGTACTTC. Residues: CASSPSNGQETQYF.

The chain has TRBV7-9 and TRBJ1-1; TRBD1 is a possible D gene (5 bases). The CDR3 runs to 14 residues. V lost 1 base to trimming and J lost 11 bases, with 17 bases between them. CDR1 is SEHNR and CDR2 is FQNEAQ in the germline V gene (reference sequence). The CDR3 spells CASSLGGTRGVAFF. CDR3 sequence (DNA): TGTGCCAGCAGCTTAGGAGGGACCCGTGGTGTCGCTTTCTTT.

The CDR3 spells CASSVGGGPYNEQFF. The CDR3 region has the DNA TGTGCCAGCAGCGTGGGCGGGGGCCCCTACAATGAGCAGTTCTTC. The gene calls are TRBV9 and TRBJ2-1; D is perhaps TRBD2 (7 bases). The V and J ends lost 2 bases and 2 bases respectively, with 11 bases between them. The germline gives CDR1 SGDLS, CDR2 YYNGEE. This CDR3 comprises 15 residues.

This clone was observed a single time. The rearrangement joins TRBV6-5 to TRBJ1-1; D is unclear. There are 11 residues in the CDR3. Germline lookup yields CDR1 MNHEY and CDR2 SVGAGI. Trimming cost V 1 base and J 11 bases, with 8 bases left between them. This CDR3 is CASSYFGHAFF. CDR3 nucleotides: TGTGCCAGCAGTTACTTCGGGCATGCTTTCTTT.

The V gene is TRBV7-9, the J gene TRBJ1-3, with 9 positions matching TRBD1. The CDR3 extends over 15 amino acids. CDR1 is SEHNR and CDR2 is FQNEAQ in the germline V gene (reference sequence). V was clipped by 6 bases and J by 1 base; unmatched bases: 4. The CDR3, as DNA: TGTGCCAGCAGACCCGACAGGGGGTCTGGAAACACCATATATTTT. Its protein is CASRPDRGSGNTIYF.

The chain uses TRBV4-3 and TRBJ2-6, with D tentatively TRBD1 or TRBD2 (5 bases each). Trimming removed 3 bases at V and 0 bases at J, with 12 bases between. CDR3 length: 17 residues. Germline-derived CDR1 and CDR2 are LGHNA and YSLEER. The DNA of the CDR3 is TGCGCCAGCAGCCACGGGACCTCAAGCTCTGGGGCCAACGTCCTGACTTTC. It encodes CASSHGTSSSGANVLTF.

The rearrangement joins TRBV6-4 to TRBJ1-6; 7 nucleotides line up with TRBD1. With V trimmed by 10 bases and J by 9 bases, 9 bases remained unmatched. The germline gives CDR1 MRHNA, CDR2 SNTAGT. The CDR3 has 13 residues. The CDR3 DNA is TGTGCCACCTCGACAGGGTCTAGTTCACCCCTCCACTTT. Encoded protein: CATSTGSSSPLHF.

V is TRBV27 and J is TRBJ2-3, with D possibly being TRBD1 (6 bases). Germline assignment: CDR1 MNHEY and CDR2 SMNVEV (reference sequence). Trimming took 3 bases from V and 0 from J, leaving 10 bases between them. CDR3 length: 15 residues. CDR3 sequence reads: CASSLKGDSTDTQYF. The CDR3 DNA follows: TGTGCCAGCAGTTTGAAGGGGGACAGCACAGATACGCAGTATTTT.

V is TRBV20-1 and J is TRBJ2-1, with 9 bases aligning to TRBD2. The CDR3 is 11 residues long. Germline CDR1 DFQATT, CDR2 SNEGSKA (reference sequence). J lost 16 bases, V lost 3 bases, and 7 bases had no gene match. CDR3 sequence: CSASVSGSVFF. The DNA for the CDR3 is TGCAGTGCTAGTGTTAGCGGGAGTGTTTTCTTC.

V and J are TRBV9 and TRBJ1-5; D remains unclear. The CDR3 length is 15 residues. The germline CDR1 and CDR2 sequences are SGDLS and YYNGEE. Trimming stripped 0 bases from V and 8 bases from J, with 15 bases between. The CDR3 DNA reads TGTGCCAGCAGCGTAGAAGGTACAGAAAGAGAGCCCCAGCATTTT. Protein sequence: CASSVEGTEREPQHF.

The chain uses TRBV9 and TRBJ2-1, with D possibly TRBD1 on 5 matching bases. CDR3 length: 14 amino acids. In germline, CDR1 is SGDLS, CDR2 YYNGEE. V was pared by 2 bases and J by 6 bases, with 12 bases between. The CDR3 DNA sequence: TGTGCCAGCAGCGTTTTTTCAGGGATCAATGAGCAGTTCTTC. Translating it yields CASSVFSGINEQFF.

The rearrangement links TRBV30 to TRBJ1-2; TRBD1 aligns across 8 bases. J was trimmed by 5 bases and V by 7 bases; bases with no gene match: 3. The CDR3 extends over 11 amino acids. Germline CDR1 reads GTSNPN; CDR2 reads SVGIG (reference sequence). CDR3 nucleotide sequence: TGTGCCTCCGGACAGGGTTATGGCTACACCTTC. Translated: CASGQGYGYTF. The full variable domain, its missing parts supplied by reference TRBV30 and TRBJ1-2, is SQTIHQWPATLVQPVGSPLSLECTVEGTSNPNLYWYRQAAGRGLQLLFYSVGIGQISSEVPQNLSASRPQDRQFILSSKKLLLSDSGFYLCASGQGYGYTFGSGTRLTVV.

This clone has a handful of counts. The CDR3 DNA reads as TGTGCCACCAGCTATGGGCGGGATGGCTACACCTTC. It translates to CATSYGRDGYTF. The rearrangement links TRBV24-1 to TRBJ1-2; D remains ambiguous. The CDR3 runs 12 residues. Trimming pared 7 bases from V and 6 bases from J, leaving 11 bases between. Germline-derived CDR1 and CDR2 are KGHDR and SFDVKD.

V usage is TRBV6-5 and J usage is TRBJ2-3, with 8 bases lining up with TRBD2. The V segment lost 2 bases and the J segment 4 bases; nucleotides outside the gene matches: 5. CDR1 MNHEY and CDR2 SVGAGI come from the germline V gene. This CDR3 spans 15 amino acids. The CDR3 loop is CASSYASGSSDTQYF. CDR3 nucleotides: TGTGCCAGCAGTTACGCGAGCGGGAGCTCAGATACGCAGTATTTT.